The sequence of this T cell receptor beta chain was determined in a study of type 1 and type 2 diabetes patients. Study in general: The cohort mixed type 1 diabetes, type 2 diabetes and nondiabetic donors. Magnetic bead positive selection isolated CD4+ or CD8+ T cells from PBMCs. Broader study findings: Some HECs seen only in T1D might also appear in more T2D or control samples.

The PCR template was genomic DNA. Amplification of the beta chain CDR3 used 30 forward and 13 reverse multiplex primers. TCRdb reprocessed the multiplex PCR reads via MiXCR and lists one record per CDR3 protein. This table holds 250,000 to 300,000 distinct CDR3 sequences, 40% to 50% found once. Note on this clonotype: As yet, its antigen is unknown.

No donor had another autoimmune disease or recent infection within four weeks. This CDR3 comprises 15 residues. The junction had 6 bases not matched to a gene; V was cut back by 3 bases and J by 2 bases. CDR1 and CDR2 from the germline V gene are MDHEN and SYDVKM. Sequenced: peripheral blood mononuclear cells (PBMCs). This TCR was sampled from a man younger than 30 with type 2 diabetes. J is TRBJ1-2 and V is TRBV28; TRBD1 aligns across 7 bases. CDR3 in amino acids: CASSFSDRVNYGYTF. The CDR3 DNA follows: TGTGCCAGCAGTTTCTCAGACAGGGTCAACTATGGCTACACCTTC.